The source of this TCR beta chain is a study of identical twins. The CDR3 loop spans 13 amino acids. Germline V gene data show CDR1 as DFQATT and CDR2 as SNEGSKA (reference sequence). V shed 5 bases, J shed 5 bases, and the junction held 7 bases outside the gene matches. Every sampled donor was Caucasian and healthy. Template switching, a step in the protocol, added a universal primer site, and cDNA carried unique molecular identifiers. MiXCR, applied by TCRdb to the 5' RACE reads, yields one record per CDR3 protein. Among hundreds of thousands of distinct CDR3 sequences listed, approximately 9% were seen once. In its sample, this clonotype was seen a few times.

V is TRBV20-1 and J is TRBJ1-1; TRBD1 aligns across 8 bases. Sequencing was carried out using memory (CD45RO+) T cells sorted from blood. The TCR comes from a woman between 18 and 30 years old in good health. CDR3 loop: CSAGTQGETEAFF. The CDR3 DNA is TGCAGTGCTGGAACACAGGGGGAAACTGAAGCTTTCTTT.